One and the same sample provided the 7 T cell receptor beta chains below, sequenced in a study of cytomegalovirus exposure and HLA in healthy donors. The study ran its PCR with 60 Vbeta and 13 Jbeta primers. Method: immunoSEQ multiplex PCR; TCRdb's copy keeps in-frame clones and lacks some. The data show roughly 120,000 clones, about 61% seen once. The sequenced material came from PBMCs. Receptor source: a woman in her twenties or thirties in good health and CMV-seronegative.

The chain has TRBV11-2 and TRBJ2-5, with D possibly matching TRBD2 (6 bases). CDR3 size: 15 residues. Trimming cost V 5 bases and J 1 base, with 14 bases left between them. The germline V gene encodes CDR1 SGHAT and CDR2 FQNNGV. Here the CDR3 DNA reads TGTGCCAGCAGCCATTGGATAGCGGCCCAAGAGACCCAGTACTTC. Its translation: CASSHWIAAQETQYF. Full variable domain (outside the CDR3, taken from reference TRBV11-2 and TRBJ2-5): EAGVAQSPRYKIIEKRQSVAFWCNPISGHATLYWYQQILGQGPKLLIQFQNNGVVDDSQLPKDRFSAERLKGVDSTLKIQPAKLEDSAVYLCASSHWIAAQETQYFGPGTRLLVL.

The rearrangement links TRBV29-1 to TRBJ1-1; D not resolved. CDR1 is SQVTM and CDR2 is ANQGSEA in the germline V gene. This CDR3 spans 14 amino acids. Trimming cost V 4 bases and J 3 bases, with 15 bases left between them. CDR3 residues: CSVAGWVEDTEAFF. The DNA for the CDR3 is TGCAGCGTTGCGGGGTGGGTTGAGGACACTGAAGCTTTCTTT. Full variable domain (rest looked up from reference TRBV29-1 and TRBJ1-1): SAVISQKPSRDICQRGTSLTIQCQVDSQVTMMFWYRQQPGQSLTLIATANQGSEATYESGFVIDKFPISRPNLTFSTLTVSNMSPEDSSIYLCSVAGWVEDTEAFFGQGTRLTVV.

The rearrangement uses TRBV15 and TRBJ2-1, with 11 bases matching TRBD2. This CDR3 contains 15 residues. Germline-derived CDR1 and CDR2 are LNHNV and YYDKDF (reference sequence). The J segment lost 3 bases and the V segment lost 5 bases, leaving 3 bases of the junction unmatched. The CDR3 spells CATSGTSGGYNEQFF. DNA of the CDR3: TGTGCCACCAGCGGAACTAGCGGGGGCTACAATGAGCAGTTCTTC.

This clone showed up just a few times. The J gene is TRBJ2-3, the V gene TRBV6-5; 11 bases align to TRBD2. The length of the CDR3 is 15 residues. J lost 4 bases, V lost 2 bases, and 2 bases had no gene match. In germline, CDR1 is MNHEY, CDR2 SVGAGI. CDR3: CASSYTSGSPDTQYF. The CDR3 region has the DNA TGTGCCAGCAGTTACACTAGCGGGAGCCCAGATACGCAGTATTTT.

The chain carries TRBV19 and TRBJ2-1; unclear D gene. The CDR3 is 14 residues long. Looked up from germline, CDR1 is LNHDA and CDR2 is SQIVND (reference sequence). The V gene lost 3 bases and the J gene lost 2 bases, with 8 bases spanning the gap. The CDR3 region is CASSMGYPYNEQFF. The CDR3 DNA reads as TGTGCCAGTAGTATGGGCTATCCCTACAATGAGCAGTTCTTC.

V usage is TRBV7-6 and J usage is TRBJ2-4, with D possibly TRBD1 on 5 matching bases. The CDR3 is 16 residues long. Germline CDR1 and CDR2: SGHVS and FNYEAQ. The V and J ends lost 2 bases and 0 bases respectively, with 11 bases between them. The CDR3 loop is CASSLKTDLAKNIQYF. The CDR3 DNA reads TGTGCCAGCAGCTTAAAGACAGACCTAGCCAAAAACATTCAGTACTTC.

The V call is TRBV9, the J call TRBJ1-2, with D possibly matching TRBD1 (6 bases). V was trimmed by 4 bases and J by 2 bases, leaving 15 bases between them. The CDR3 consists of 15 residues. Germline V gives CDR1 SGDLS, CDR2 YYNGEE. The CDR3 DNA sequence: TGTGCCAGCAGCCAAGGACAGTCTTACAACTATGGCTACACCTTC. Translated: CASSQGQSYNYGYTF.